Below are 25 T cell receptor beta chains sequenced from a single sample in a study of CD8+ T cells in alopecia areata. RNA was isolated and reverse transcribed to cDNA, the sequencing template. Assay used: immunoSEQ multiplex PCR; TCRdb lists only in-frame clones, some missing. The sample is made up of approximately 110,000 clones, none counted only once. Sample: lesional skin. These receptors all come from a C3H/HeJ mouse with alopecia areata. These mice share the MHC haplotype H2-k.

This clone has just a few counts. Genes here carry mouse names. The read ends 4 residues shy of where the CDR3 ends; the end is completed using the germline J gene. The chain recombines TRBV13-1 with TRBJ2-5; 7 bases match TRBD2. From germline, CDR1 is NSHNY and CDR2 SYGAGN. The CDR3 has 14 residues. CDR3 sequence: CASSDALGVDTQYF. The covered CDR3 bases are TGTGCCAGCAGTGATGCTCTGGGGGTAGAC.

This clone was seen repeatedly, ten times or more. The listed genes are named as in mouse. The read ends 4 residues early relative to the CDR3; the germline J gene fills the gap. J is TRBJ2-7 and V is TRBV13-3; 11 nucleotides match TRBD2. The CDR3 loop spans 17 amino acids. J lost 0 bases, V lost 0 bases, and 5 bases had no gene match. Germline CDR1 NNHDY, CDR2 SYVADS. The part of the CDR3 DNA that was read is TGTGCCAGCAGTGATGACTGGGGGGGCGCGACCTCCTAT. Its translation is CASSDDWGGATSY. The complete CDR3 reads CASSDDWGGATSYEQYF.

This clone was counted at least ten times. The gene names here belong to mouse. The read terminates 4 residues before the CDR3 end, so the remaining end is supplied by the germline J gene. The chain joins TRBV13-3 to TRBJ2-4; TRBD1 matches 7 bases. The CDR3 covers 13 residues. Germline CDR1 reads NNHDY; CDR2 reads SYVADS. The covered CDR3 bases are TGTGCCAGCAGACCGACAGGGCGAAAC. It codes for CASRPTGRN. The whole CDR3 reads CASRPTGRNTLYF.

This clone was seen a few times. Any gene name here is a mouse gene name. The read finishes 4 residues shy of the CDR3 end, and the germline J gene is used to complete it. The chain joins TRBV31 to TRBJ2-7, with 7 bases fitting TRBD2. The germline gives CDR1 GKSSPN, CDR2 SITVG. V gave up 0 bases and J gave up 2 bases; unmatched junction bases: 4. The CDR3 is 14 residues long. The chain's CDR3 is CAWSLAWGTYEQYF. CDR3 DNA (partial): TGTGCCTGGAGTCTAGCCTGGGGGACCTAT.

To note about this clone: Here the gene names and germline are mouse. The read comes to an end 4 residues before the CDR3 does, leaving the germline J gene to fill in the end. This rearrangement joins TRBV19 to TRBJ2-1; TRBD2 agrees at 9 bases. In germline, CDR1 is FNHDT, CDR2 SITEND (reference sequence). CDR3 length: 14 residues. CDR3 bases read: TGTGCCAGCAGTATACTGGGGGGGTGGGCT. Its protein product is CASSILGGWA. The full CDR3 reads CASSILGGWAEQFF.

This clone was detected only a few times. Gene names and germline match the mouse. The read comes to an end 4 residues before the CDR3 does, leaving the germline J gene to fill in the end. The V and J genes are TRBV13-1 and TRBJ1-1; weak D call: TRBD1 (6 bases). Trimming removed 6 bases from V and 0 bases from J, with 15 bases in between. The CDR3 runs to 15 residues. The germline CDR1 and CDR2 sequences are NSHNY and SYGAGN. CDR3 in amino acids: CASKRPGTSNTEVFF. The sequenced CDR3 bases are TGTGCCAGCAAAAGACCCGGGACATCAAACACA.

This clone was counted a few times. Germline and genes here are mouse. The CDR3 goes on 4 residues after the read ends, and that part is filled in from the germline J gene. The chain couples TRBV14 to TRBJ1-4; 8 bases match TRBD1. V lost 1 base to trimming and J lost 0 bases; unmatched junction nucleotides: 8. Germline CDR1 reads SGHDT; CDR2 reads FRDEAV. CDR3 size: 18 residues. CDR3 DNA, as far as it was read: TGTGCCAGCAGTTTCCTACCTGGGACAGGACTTTCCAACGAA. Translated: CASSFLPGTGLSNE. Given in full, the CDR3 is CASSFLPGTGLSNERLFF.

In this sample, this clone turned up a few times. Germline and genes: mouse. The DNA ends 4 residues before the CDR3 does, and the rest of the CDR3 is filled in from the germline J gene. The genes are TRBV1 and TRBJ2-1; TRBD2 agrees at 8 bases. V trimming: 2 bases; J trimming: 0 bases; junction bases outside the gene matches: 3. The length of the CDR3 is 16 residues. Germline V lookup: CDR1 NSQYPW, CDR2 LRSPGD (reference sequence). The CDR3 loop reads CTCSAKLGANYAEQFF. Incomplete CDR3 DNA: TGCACCTGCAGTGCAAAACTGGGGGCTAACTATGCT.

A remark on this clone: The gene names given are mouse names. The sequenced CDR3 bases are TGTGCCAGCGGTGATTCCTGGGCCAGCTCCTAT. This translates into CASGDSWASSY. The entire CDR3 is CASGDSWASSYEQYF. The rearrangement uses TRBV13-2 and TRBJ2-7, with D possibly matching TRBD2 (5 bases). Read data end 4 residues before the CDR3 end; the end is taken from the germline J gene. CDR1 and CDR2 from the germline V gene are NNHNN and SYGAGS (reference sequence). V dropped 1 base and J dropped 0 bases, with 11 bases sitting between them. This CDR3 has 15 residues.

Of note for this clone: Genes here carry mouse names. Read sequence stops 4 residues before the CDR3 end, and the germline J gene provides the missing end. The rearrangement uses TRBV13-3 and TRBJ2-5; 10 positions match TRBD2. The germline gives CDR1 NNHDY, CDR2 SYVADS. CDR3 length: 14 residues. The DNA read from the CDR3 is TGTGCCAGCAGTGTCGGACTGGGGGAGGAC. Translated: CASSVGLGED. In full, the CDR3 is CASSVGLGEDTQYF.

Concerning this clone: Gene names refer to mouse genes. The sequenced part of the CDR3 DNA is TGTGCCAGCAGACCCGGGACTGGGGGGATTGCT. It translates to CASRPGTGGIA. The full CDR3 sequence reads CASRPGTGGIAEQFF. The rearrangement uses TRBV13-3 and TRBJ2-1; 12 nucleotides align to TRBD2. The sequenced fragment ends 4 residues before the CDR3 boundary, so the rest is inferred from the germline J gene. This CDR3 comprises 15 residues. J lost 6 bases, V lost 5 bases, and 6 bases had no gene match. The germline CDR1 and CDR2 sequences are NNHDY and SYVADS.

This clone occurred a few times. Gene names are mouse gene names. The read finishes 4 residues shy of the CDR3 end, and the germline J gene is used to complete it. This chain connects TRBV13-1 to TRBJ1-4, with 10 bases matching TRBD1. Germline CDR1 NSHNY, CDR2 SYGAGN. The CDR3 is 14 residues long. The junction had 3 bases not matched to a gene; V was cut back by 7 bases and J by 3 bases. Incomplete CDR3 DNA: TGTGCCAGCCAGGGACAGGGGACCAACGAA. Its translation: CASQGQGTNE. The whole CDR3 region reads CASQGQGTNERLFF. The full variable domain, in which reference TRBV13-1 and TRBJ1-4 provide the parts outside the CDR3, is EAAVTQSPRNKVTVTGGNVTLSCRQTNSHNYMYWYRQDTGHGLRLIHYSYGAGNLRIGDVPDGYKATRTTQEDFFLLLELASPSQTSLYFCASQGQGTNERLFFGHGTKLSVL.

Concerning this clone itself: The genes are named according to mouse. Read sequence stops 4 residues before the CDR3 end, and the germline J gene provides the missing end. The rearrangement uses TRBV13-3 and TRBJ1-1; 10 bases are a match to TRBD1. The germline CDR1 and CDR2 sequences are NNHDY and SYVADS. This CDR3 region has 16 residues. The trim removed 0 bases at V and 0 bases at J, leaving 2 bases unmatched. The sequenced CDR3 bases are TGTGCCAGCAGTGATGCAGGGACAGGGGAGAACACA. Amino acids: CASSDAGTGENT. The entire CDR3 is CASSDAGTGENTEVFF.

Comments on this clone: Each gene name is a mouse one. The read comes to an end 4 residues before the CDR3 does, leaving the germline J gene to fill in the end. The rearrangement joins TRBV13-1 to TRBJ2-7; D might be TRBD2 (6 bases). V lost 2 bases and J 3 bases, leaving 9 bases between the germline ends. Germline V gives CDR1 NSHNY, CDR2 SYGAGN. The CDR3 is 13 residues long. CDR3: CASSETGLYEQYF. The covered CDR3 bases are TGTGCCAGCAGTGAGACTGGTCTCTAT.

This clone was observed a few times. Genes and germline come from the mouse. The CDR3 goes on 4 residues after the read ends, and that part is filled in from the germline J gene. The rearrangement uses TRBV13-3 and TRBJ2-7; 13 positions match TRBD2. The CDR3 has 16 amino acids. Germline V lookup: CDR1 NNHDY, CDR2 SYVADS. Here the CDR3 reads CASSASRDWGGYEQYF. CDR3 bases read: TGTGCCAGCAGTGCCTCCCGGGACTGGGGGGGATAT.

This clone came up a few times. The gene names here belong to mouse. Read data end 4 residues before the CDR3 end; the end is taken from the germline J gene. The chain has TRBV1 and TRBJ1-1, with D possibly TRBD1 on 6 matching bases. CDR1 is NSQYPW, CDR2 LRSPGD, per germline (reference sequence). The CDR3 has 12 amino acids. The CDR3 loop is CTCSGGRGEVFF. The CDR3 DNA, read in part, is TGCACCTGCTCGGGGGGGCGCGGA.

A few counts support this clone. The listed genes are named as in mouse. The read falls 4 residues short of the CDR3 end, and the missing part is taken from the germline J gene. The chain links TRBV13-2 to TRBJ2-3, with 8 bases aligning to TRBD1. The germline CDR1 and CDR2 sequences are NNHNN and SYGAGS (reference sequence). J was trimmed by 0 bases and V by 5 bases; bases with no gene match: 2. There are 14 residues in the CDR3. The CDR3 sequence is CASGDRASAETLYF. The covered CDR3 bases are TGTGCCAGCGGGGACAGGGCTAGTGCAGAA.

Note on this clone: TCRdb's protein and the DNA translation differ at residue 12; the protein here comes from the DNA. Genes and germline come from the mouse. The read ends 3 residues shy of where the CDR3 ends; the end is completed using the germline J gene. The chain combines TRBV13-3 with TRBJ1-6; D is possibly TRBD1 (5 bases). TRBJ1-6 is designated an ORF whose function remains uncertain. Trimming removed 5 bases from V and 4 bases from J, with 13 bases in between. CDR1 is NNHDY and CDR2 is SYVADS in the germline V gene. There are 15 residues in the CDR3. The CDR3 loop reads CASREGQKYNSPLYF. The covered CDR3 bases are TGTGCCAGCAGGGAAGGACAAAAATATAATTCGCCC.

A note on this clone: These gene names are mouse names. The read ends 4 residues shy of where the CDR3 ends; the end is completed using the germline J gene. The V gene is TRBV13-1, the J gene TRBJ2-4; 10 bases are a match to TRBD2. There are 14 residues in the CDR3. Looked up from germline, CDR1 is NSHNY and CDR2 is SYGAGN. This CDR3 is CASSDGDWGNTLYF. Incomplete CDR3 DNA: TGTGCCAGCAGTGATGGGGACTGGGGAAAC.

Concerning this clone itself: These gene names are mouse names. The CDR3 end lies 4 residues beyond the end of the read and is filled in from the germline J gene. The rearrangement links TRBV13-3 to TRBJ2-4; 10 bases fit TRBD2. Germline trimming cut 3 bases from V and 0 bases from J; bases unmatched to any gene: 4. Germline V lookup: CDR1 NNHDY, CDR2 SYVADS. This CDR3 is built from 16 residues. CDR3 loop: CASSGRDWGSQNTLYF. The DNA read from the CDR3 is TGTGCCAGCAGTGGAAGGGACTGGGGTAGTCAAAAC.

This clone was counted at least ten times. The genes and germline here are from mouse. Read data end 4 residues before the CDR3 end; the end is taken from the germline J gene. The gene calls are TRBV13-3 and TRBJ2-4; a weak D match, TRBD1 (6 bases). Germline CDR1 is NNHDY and CDR2 is SYVADS. There are 14 residues in the CDR3. The CDR3 loop is CASSQGKRKNTLYF. CDR3 bases read: TGTGCCAGCAGTCAGGGGAAGAGGAAAAAC.

To note about this clone: Genes and germline come from the mouse. The read ends 4 residues early relative to the CDR3; the germline J gene fills the gap. This chain connects TRBV17 to TRBJ2-1; 8 bases are shared with TRBD1. The V and J ends lost 0 bases and 3 bases, in that order; junction bases with no gene match: 1. CDR1 MNHDT and CDR2 YYDKIL come from the germline V gene. The length of the CDR3 is 15 residues. The CDR3 loop reads CASSRDRGPYAEQFF. The DNA read from the CDR3 is TGTGCTAGCAGTAGAGACAGGGGGCCCTATGCT.

This clone was detected a few times. The listed genes are named as in mouse. The sequenced fragment ends 4 residues before the CDR3 boundary, so the rest is inferred from the germline J gene. The chain combines TRBV31 with TRBJ1-2; 9 positions match TRBD1. The V gene end was trimmed by 3 bases and the J gene end by 2 bases; junction bases not matched to a gene: 4. This CDR3 has 14 residues. From germline, CDR1 is GKSSPN and CDR2 SITVG. The CDR3 region is CAWSSGTGNSDYTF. The CDR3 DNA, read in part, is TGTGCCTGGAGCTCCGGGACAGGGAACTCC. The full variable domain, with the rest looked up from reference TRBV31 and TRBJ1-2, is AQTIHQWPVAEIKAVGSPLSLGCTIKGKSSPNLYWYWQATGGTLQQLFYSITVGQVESVVQLNLSASRPKDDQFILSTEKLLLSHSGFYLCAWSSGTGNSDYTFGSGTRLLVI.

On this clone itself: Mouse gene names apply. The read finishes 4 residues shy of the CDR3 end, and the germline J gene is used to complete it. The chain recombines TRBV13-1 with TRBJ2-7; D gene uncertain. Germline CDR1 and CDR2: NSHNY and SYGAGN. The CDR3 has 14 residues. This CDR3 is CASSVGVGPYEQYF. The CDR3 DNA, read in part, is TGTGCCAGCAGTGTTGGCGTGGGTCCTTAT.

This clone was observed many times. Genes and germline come from the mouse. CDR3 DNA (partial): TGTGCCAGCAGTGATAGAGGGGGCGGCAGTGCAGAA. Translation gives CASSDRGGGSAE. The full CDR3 protein reads CASSDRGGGSAETLYF. The gene calls are TRBV13-3 and TRBJ2-3; TRBD1 might be the D (7 bases). The read comes to an end 4 residues before the CDR3 does, leaving the germline J gene to fill in the end. The CDR3 is made up of 16 amino acids. V was trimmed by 1 base and J by 0 bases, leaving 12 bases between them. Germline lookup yields CDR1 NNHDY and CDR2 SYVADS.